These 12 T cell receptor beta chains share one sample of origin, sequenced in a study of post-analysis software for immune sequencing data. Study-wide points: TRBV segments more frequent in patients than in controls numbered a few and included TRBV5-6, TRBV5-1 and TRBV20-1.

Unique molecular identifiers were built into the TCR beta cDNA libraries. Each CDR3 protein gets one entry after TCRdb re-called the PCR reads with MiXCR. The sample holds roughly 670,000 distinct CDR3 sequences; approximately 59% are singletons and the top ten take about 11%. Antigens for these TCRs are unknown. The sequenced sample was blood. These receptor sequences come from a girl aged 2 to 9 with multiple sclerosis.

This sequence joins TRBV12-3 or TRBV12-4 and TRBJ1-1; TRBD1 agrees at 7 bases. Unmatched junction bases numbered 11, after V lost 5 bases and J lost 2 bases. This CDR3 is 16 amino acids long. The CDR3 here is CASSEGQRGPNTEAFF. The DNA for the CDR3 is TGTGCCAGCAGTGAGGGTCAAAGGGGGCCTAACACTGAAGCTTTCTTT.

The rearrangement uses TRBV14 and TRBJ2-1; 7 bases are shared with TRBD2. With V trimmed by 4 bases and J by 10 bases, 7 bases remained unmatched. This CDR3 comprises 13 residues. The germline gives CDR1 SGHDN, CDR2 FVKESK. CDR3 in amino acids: CASSLRLAGEQFF. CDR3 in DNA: TGTGCCAGCAGCCTGCGACTAGCTGGGGAGCAGTTCTTC.

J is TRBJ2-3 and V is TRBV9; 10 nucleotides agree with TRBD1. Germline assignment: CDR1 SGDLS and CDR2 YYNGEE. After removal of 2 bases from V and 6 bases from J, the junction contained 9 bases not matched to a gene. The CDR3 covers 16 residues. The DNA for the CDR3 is TGTGCCAGCAGCGTCCCACGGGACAGGGGAGGGGATACGCAGTATTTT. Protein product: CASSVPRDRGGDTQYF.

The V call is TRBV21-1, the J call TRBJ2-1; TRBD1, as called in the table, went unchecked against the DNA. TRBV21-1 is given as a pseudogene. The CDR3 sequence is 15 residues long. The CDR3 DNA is TGTGCCAGCAGCAATAAACAGGGGTCCTACAATGAGCAGTTCTTC. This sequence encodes CASSNKQGSYNEQFF.

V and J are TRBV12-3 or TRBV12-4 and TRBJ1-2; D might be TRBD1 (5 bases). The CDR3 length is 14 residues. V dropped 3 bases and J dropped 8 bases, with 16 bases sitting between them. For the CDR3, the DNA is TGTGCCAGCAGTTTCCCCGACAGCCTTGGAGGCTACACCTTC. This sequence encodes CASSFPDSLGGYTF.

CDR3 DNA sequence: TGTGCCAGCAGCGTAGATGCAGGGGGCAAAGATACGCAGTATTTT. This sequence encodes CASSVDAGGKDTQYF. The chain employs TRBV9 and TRBJ2-3; 8 nucleotides match TRBD1. Trimming took 0 bases from V and 5 from J; bases not matched to a gene: 5. This CDR3 spans 15 amino acids. From germline, CDR1 is SGDLS and CDR2 YYNGEE.

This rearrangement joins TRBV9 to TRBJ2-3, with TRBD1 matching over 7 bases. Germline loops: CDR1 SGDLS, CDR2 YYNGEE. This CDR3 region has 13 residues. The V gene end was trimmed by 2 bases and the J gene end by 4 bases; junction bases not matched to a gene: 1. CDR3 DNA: TGTGCCAGCAGCGTGACAGGGTCAGATACGCAGTATTTT. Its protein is CASSVTGSDTQYF.

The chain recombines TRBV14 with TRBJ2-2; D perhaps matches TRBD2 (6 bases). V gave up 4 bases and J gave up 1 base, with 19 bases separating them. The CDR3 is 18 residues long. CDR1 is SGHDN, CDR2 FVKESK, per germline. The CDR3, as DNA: TGTGCCAGCAGCCTTATCGGGTCGGATAGCGGGAACACCGGGGAGCTGTTTTTT. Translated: CASSLIGSDSGNTGELFF.

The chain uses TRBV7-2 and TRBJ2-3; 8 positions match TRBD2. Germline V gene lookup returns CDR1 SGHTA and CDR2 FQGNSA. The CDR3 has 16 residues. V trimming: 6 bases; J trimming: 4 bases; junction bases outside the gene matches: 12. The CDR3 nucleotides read TGTGCCAGCAGGGGTTCTTCCGGGGGGGCCGCAGATACGCAGTATTTT. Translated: CASRGSSGGAADTQYF.

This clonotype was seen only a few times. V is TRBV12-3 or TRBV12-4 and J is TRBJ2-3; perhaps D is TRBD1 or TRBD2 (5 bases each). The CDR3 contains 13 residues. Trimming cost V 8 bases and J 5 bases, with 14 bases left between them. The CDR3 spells CASSGPQVDTQYF. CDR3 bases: TGTGCCAGCTCGGGACCGCAAGTAGATACGCAGTATTTT.

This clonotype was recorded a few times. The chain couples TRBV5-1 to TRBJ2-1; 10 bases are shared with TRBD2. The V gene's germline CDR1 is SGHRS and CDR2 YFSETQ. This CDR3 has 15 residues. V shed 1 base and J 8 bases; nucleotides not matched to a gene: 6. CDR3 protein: CASSLPPSGSDEQFF. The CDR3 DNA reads TGCGCCAGCAGCTTGCCTCCTAGCGGGAGCGATGAGCAGTTCTTC.

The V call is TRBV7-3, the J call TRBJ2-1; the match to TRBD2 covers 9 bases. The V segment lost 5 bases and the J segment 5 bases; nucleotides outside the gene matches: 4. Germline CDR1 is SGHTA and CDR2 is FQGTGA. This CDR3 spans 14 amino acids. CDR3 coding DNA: TGTGCCAGCAGCCGACTAGCGGCAAACAATGAGCAGTTCTTC. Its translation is CASSRLAANNEQFF.